The entry below describes one TCR beta chain. Its target is unknown. The TCR library protocol was used to attach unique molecular identifiers. These identifiers were attached to individual cDNA molecules. TCRdb ran MiXCR on the 5' RACE reads and lists one entry per CDR3 protein. Among 32,000 or so distinct CDR3 sequences listed, roughly 6% were seen once. The sample is drawn from a study of early T cells in non-severe SARS-CoV-2 infection. Across the study: The chains were unpaired, and the sequenced material was bulk RNA from unsorted whole blood. General observations from the study: Matching with VDJdb favored anti-spike CD8 responses (missing private and CD4 specificities).

Sample: whole blood. The TCR comes from an adult who was a healthcare worker with PCR-confirmed SARS-CoV-2 infection or an uninfected control (not recorded which).

CDR3 amino acids: CASSPRVLNTGELFF. As DNA, the CDR3 is TGTGCCAGCAGCCCTAGGGTTCTGAACACCGGGGAGCTGTTTTTT. This chain connects TRBV7-3 to TRBJ2-2; D unclear. V lost 5 bases to trimming and J lost 1 base, with 11 bases between them. Germline CDR1 and CDR2: SGHTA and FQGTGA. This CDR3 comprises 15 residues.